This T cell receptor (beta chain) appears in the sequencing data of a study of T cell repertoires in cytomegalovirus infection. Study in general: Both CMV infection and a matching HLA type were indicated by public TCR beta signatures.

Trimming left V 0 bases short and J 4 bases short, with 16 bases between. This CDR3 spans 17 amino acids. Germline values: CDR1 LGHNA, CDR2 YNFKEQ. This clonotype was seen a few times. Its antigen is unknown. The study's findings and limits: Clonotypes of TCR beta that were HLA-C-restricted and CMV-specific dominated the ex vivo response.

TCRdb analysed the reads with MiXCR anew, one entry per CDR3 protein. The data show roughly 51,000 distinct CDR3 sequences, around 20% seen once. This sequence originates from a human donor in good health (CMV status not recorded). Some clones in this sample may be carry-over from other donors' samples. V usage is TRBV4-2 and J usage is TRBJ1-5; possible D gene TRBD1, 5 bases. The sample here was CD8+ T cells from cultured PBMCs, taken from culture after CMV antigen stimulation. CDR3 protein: CASSQDPASGKNQPQHF. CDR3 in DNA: TGTGCCAGCAGCCAAGACCCAGCGTCAGGGAAGAATCAGCCCCAGCATTTT.